The next 25 T cell receptor beta chains were all read from a single sample in a study of blood T cell repertoires in COVID-19. Only in-frame clones appear in the TCRdb table, and some are missing; sequencing was by immunoSEQ multiplex PCR. The sample holds about 670,000 clones, 70% to 90% seen once. Sample: peripheral blood. These receptor sequences come from a woman between 18 and 29 years old with acute or convalescent COVID-19.

V usage is TRBV24-1 and J usage is TRBJ1-2; 7 bases are shared with TRBD1. Germline V CDR1 and CDR2: KGHDR, SFDVKD. The V gene end was trimmed by 3 bases and the J gene end by 8 bases; junction bases not matched to a gene: 14. This CDR3 has 16 residues. The CDR3, as DNA: TGTGCCACCAGTGATCCCCGACAGGGATTCGGTATAGGCTACACCTTC. The encoded protein is CATSDPRQGFGIGYTF.

This rearrangement joins TRBV5-1 to TRBJ2-5; no clear D. V lost 0 bases to trimming and J lost 4 bases, with 4 bases between them. Germline loops: CDR1 SGHRS, CDR2 YFSETQ. The CDR3 contains 12 residues. CDR3 amino acids: CASSLDLETQYF. CDR3 in DNA: TGCGCCAGCAGCTTGGATCTAGAGACCCAGTACTTC.

The genes are TRBV21-1 and TRBJ1-5; the table gives TRBD1 as D, unverified against the DNA. TRBV21-1 is a pseudogene segment. The CDR3 runs 15 residues. The CDR3 protein is CAIVQGGVGSQPQHF. The CDR3 DNA follows: TGTGCCATCGTACAGGGGGGGGTGGGTAGTCAGCCCCAGCATTTT.

The gene calls are TRBV27 and TRBJ1-6; D unresolved. This CDR3 comprises 17 residues. The germline V and J ends were trimmed by 0 bases and 0 bases, with 9 bases remaining between them. The germline CDR1 and CDR2 sequences are MNHEY and SMNVEV (reference sequence). The CDR3 sequence is CASSLSAASSYNSPLHF. CDR3 in DNA: TGTGCCAGCAGTTTATCGGCGGCTAGCTCCTATAATTCACCCCTCCACTTT.

DNA of the CDR3: TGCGCCAGCAGCTTGGAACATATCACCGGGGGATATAACTATGGCTACACCTTC. As protein: CASSLEHITGGYNYGYTF. The chain employs TRBV5-1 and TRBJ1-2; a weak D match, TRBD1 (5 bases). V dropped 0 bases and J dropped 1 base, with 19 bases sitting between them. The CDR3 runs to 18 residues. The germline V gene has CDR1 SGHRS and CDR2 YFSETQ. Supplemented by reference TRBV5-1 and TRBJ1-2, the full variable domain reads KAGVTQTPRYLIKTRGQQVTLSCSPISGHRSVSWYQQTPGQGLQFLFEYFSETQRNKGNFPGRFSGRQFSNSRSEMNVSTLELGDSALYLCASSLEHITGGYNYGYTFGSGTRLTVV.

V usage is TRBV27 and J usage is TRBJ2-7, with a weak D call TRBD1 (6 bases). V was trimmed by 5 bases and J by 7 bases, leaving 21 bases between them. The CDR3 loop spans 15 amino acids. Per the germline V gene, CDR1 is MNHEY and CDR2 is SMNVEV (reference sequence). The CDR3 sequence is CASSTSGTLLREQYF. The CDR3 coding sequence is TGTGCCAGCAGTACGTCCGGGACACTCTTGCGGGAGCAGTACTTC.

This clone was seen more than once but under ten times. The gene calls are TRBV5-1 and TRBJ2-1, with 13 bases identical to TRBD2. V lost 6 bases, J lost 4 bases, and 10 bases stayed unmatched. The CDR3 runs 17 residues. Germline CDR1 and CDR2: SGHRS and YFSETQ. DNA of the CDR3: TGCGCCAGCAACACCCTTATGGGACTAGCGGGATACAATGAGCAGTTCTTC. Translation: CASNTLMGLAGYNEQFF.

The chain couples TRBV5-1 to TRBJ2-2; 9 nucleotides line up with TRBD1. Looked up from germline, CDR1 is SGHRS and CDR2 is YFSETQ. J lost 1 base, V lost 3 bases, and 4 bases had no gene match. This CDR3 region has 16 residues. In nucleotides, the CDR3 is TGCGCCAGCAGCTGGACAGGGGTTTTGAACACCGGGGAGCTGTTTTTT. Its translation: CASSWTGVLNTGELFF. The whole variable domain, filled in from reference TRBV5-1 and TRBJ2-2, reads KAGVTQTPRYLIKTRGQQVTLSCSPISGHRSVSWYQQTPGQGLQFLFEYFSETQRNKGNFPGRFSGRQFSNSRSEMNVSTLELGDSALYLCASSWTGVLNTGELFFGEGSRLTVL.

With respect to this clone: Other nucleotide sequences from this sample produce the same CDR3. The rearrangement joins TRBV5-1 to TRBJ1-3; tentative D call: TRBD1 (5 bases). CDR1 and CDR2 from the germline V gene are SGHRS and YFSETQ. There are 16 residues in the CDR3. V dropped 0 bases and J dropped 0 bases, with 10 bases sitting between them. The CDR3 sequence: CASSLGGTSSGNTIYF. CDR3 in DNA: TGCGCCAGCAGCTTGGGGGGCACAAGCTCTGGAAACACCATATATTTT. The full variable domain, its missing parts supplied by reference TRBV5-1 and TRBJ1-3, is KAGVTQTPRYLIKTRGQQVTLSCSPISGHRSVSWYQQTPGQGLQFLFEYFSETQRNKGNFPGRFSGRQFSNSRSEMNVSTLELGDSALYLCASSLGGTSSGNTIYFGEGSWLTVV.

The V call is TRBV19, the J call TRBJ1-6; 7 bases are shared with TRBD1. The CDR3 runs to 16 residues. The germline CDR1 and CDR2 sequences are LNHDA and SQIVND (reference sequence). V was clipped by 2 bases and J by 7 bases; unmatched bases: 8. The CDR3 reads CASSISLDRVNSPLHF. The CDR3 nucleotides read TGTGCCAGTAGTATATCCCTCGACAGGGTCAATTCACCCCTCCACTTT.

This chain uses TRBV7-9 with TRBJ1-4; D not resolved. The CDR3 is 13 residues long. The germline V gene has CDR1 SEHNR and CDR2 FQNEAQ (reference sequence). With 4 bases removed from V and 7 bases from J, the gap between germline ends came to 10 bases. CDR3 nucleotide sequence: TGTGCCAGCAGCTCCGCGGGCACTGAAAAACTGTTTTTT. Translated: CASSSAGTEKLFF. Combining the CDR3 with reference TRBV7-9 and TRBJ1-4 gives the whole variable domain DTGVSQNPRHKITKRGQNVTFRCDPISEHNRLYWYRQTLGQGPEFLTYFQNEAQLEKSRLLSDRFSAERPKGSFSTLEIQRTEQGDSAMYLCASSSAGTEKLFFGSGTQLSVL.

This rearrangement joins TRBV7-9 to TRBJ1-1; TRBD1 is a possible D gene (5 bases). The germline CDR1 and CDR2 sequences are SEHNR and FQNEAQ (reference sequence). The CDR3 spans 18 residues. Trimming stripped 0 bases from V and 0 bases from J, with 17 bases between. CDR3 region: CASSLAGGYGFVNTEAFF. As DNA, the CDR3 is TGTGCCAGCAGCTTAGCGGGGGGGTACGGATTTGTGAACACTGAAGCTTTCTTT.

This rearrangement joins TRBV9 to TRBJ2-1; tentatively, D is TRBD2 (6 bases). This CDR3 has 14 amino acids. Germline CDR1 is SGDLS and CDR2 is YYNGEE. Trimming removed 0 bases from V and 8 bases from J, with 12 bases in between. CDR3 loop: CASSVVGGRDEQFF. CDR3 sequence (DNA): TGTGCCAGCAGCGTAGTAGGAGGGCGGGATGAGCAGTTCTTC.

This chain uses TRBV24-1 with TRBJ2-2; possibly TRBD1 for D (5 bases). Trimming left V 5 bases short and J 3 bases short, with 9 bases between. The CDR3 is made up of 14 amino acids. Germline V gives CDR1 KGHDR, CDR2 SFDVKD. The DNA of the CDR3 is TGTGCCACCAGTGCAGGGTCTTACACCGGGGAGCTGTTTTTT. This sequence encodes CATSAGSYTGELFF.

The V call is TRBV29-1, the J call TRBJ2-3; 8 bases match TRBD1. V was clipped by 7 bases and J by 0 bases; unmatched bases: 6. CDR1 and CDR2 from the germline V gene are SQVTM and ANQGSEA. This CDR3 has 14 amino acids. The DNA for the CDR3 is TGCAGCGGATCAGGGGGCTTCAGCACAGATACGCAGTATTTT. This translates into CSGSGGFSTDTQYF.

There are a few counts of this clone. This chain links TRBV5-4 with TRBJ1-2, with 9 bases matching TRBD1. The CDR3 sequence is 13 residues long. V dropped 5 bases and J dropped 7; count of bases not matched to a gene: 6. CDR1 SGHNT and CDR2 YYREEE come from the germline V gene (reference sequence). CDR3 in amino acids: CASSWDRAGGYTF. The CDR3 DNA reads as TGTGCCAGCAGTTGGGACAGGGCGGGTGGCTACACCTTC.

The CDR3 sequence: CASSELVPTGELFF. In nucleotides, the CDR3 is TGTGCCAGCAGTGAATTAGTGCCCACCGGGGAGCTGTTTTTT. The chain couples TRBV6-1 to TRBJ2-2, with D uncertain. V gave up 2 bases and J gave up 4 bases, with 8 bases separating them. The germline V gene encodes CDR1 MNHNS and CDR2 SASEGT. There are 14 residues in the CDR3.

In DNA form, the CDR3 reads TGCGCCAGCAGCCAACCGGGGACTCGCCCCCGCACAGATACGCAGTATTTT. Its translation is CASSQPGTRPRTDTQYF. The V and J genes are TRBV4-1 and TRBJ2-3; perhaps TRBD2 as D (6 bases). V gave up 2 bases and J gave up 1 base, with 16 bases separating them. Germline-derived CDR1 and CDR2 are MGHRA and YSYEKL. The CDR3 totals 17 residues.

V and J are TRBV7-3 and TRBJ2-3; TRBD1 matches at 8 bases. J gave up 2 bases and V 1 base, and 2 bases lay outside the gene matches. Germline CDR1 and CDR2: SGHTA and FQGTGA. The CDR3 length is 15 residues. CDR3 residues: CASSLRTGLTDTQYF. CDR3 in DNA: TGTGCCAGCAGCTTAAGGACAGGGCTCACAGATACGCAGTATTTT.

This chain joins TRBV3-1 (or the pseudogene TRBV3-2) and TRBJ1-2, with D uncertain. CDR1 LGHDT and CDR2 YNNKEL come from the germline V gene (reference sequence). The CDR3 runs 13 residues. Trimming stripped 1 base from V and 7 bases from J, with 10 bases between. Here the CDR3 reads CASSQALSGGYTF. CDR3 DNA sequence: TGTGCCAGCAGCCAAGCCCTCAGCGGTGGCTACACCTTC.

This clone was seen more than once but under ten times. The V call is TRBV4-1, the J call TRBJ1-2; D is perhaps TRBD1 (6 bases). Germline-derived CDR1 and CDR2 are MGHRA and YSYEKL. The CDR3 is 14 amino acids. Trimming took off 1 base at V and 8 bases at J, with 14 bases between the two ends. CDR3 amino acids: CASSQVGAVRGYTF. CDR3 in DNA: TGCGCCAGCAGCCAAGTGGGGGCGGTTCGGGGCTACACCTTC.

This clone was counted once. This chain joins TRBV4-2 and TRBJ2-1, with 9 bases matching TRBD2. J was trimmed by 0 bases and V by 1 base; bases with no gene match: 4. This CDR3 region has 17 residues. Germline V CDR1 and CDR2: LGHNA, YNFKEQ. The CDR3 coding sequence is TGTGCCAGCAGCCAAGTTGATAGCGGGGGCTCCTACAATGAGCAGTTCTTC. The encoded protein is CASSQVDSGGSYNEQFF.

This clone has just one count. The rearrangement links TRBV7-9 to TRBJ1-1; 8 positions agree with TRBD1. Germline V gene sequence: CDR1 SEHNR, CDR2 FQNEAQ (reference sequence). J gave up 4 bases and V 4 bases, and 8 bases lay outside the gene matches. This CDR3 has 15 residues. The CDR3 loop is CASSSGTGRGTEAFF. The CDR3 coding sequence is TGTGCCAGCAGCTCGGGGACAGGTAGGGGCACTGAAGCTTTCTTT.

This sequence joins TRBV12-3 or TRBV12-4 and TRBJ2-7; no firm D call. The CDR3 covers 13 residues. V was pared by 7 bases and J by 0 bases, with 10 bases between. The CDR3 coding sequence is TGTGCCAGCACCCGAACAGCCTCCTACGAGCAGTACTTC. Translation gives CASTRTASYEQYF.

A remark on this clone: The same CDR3 arises from other DNA sequences in this sample as well. The J gene is TRBJ1-5, the V gene TRBV19, with D possibly TRBD1 on 6 matching bases. From germline, CDR1 is LNHDA and CDR2 SQIVND (reference sequence). The CDR3 totals 14 residues. V lost 2 bases, J lost 2 bases, and 7 bases lay in between. CDR3 loop: CASSINRGNQPQHF. As DNA, the CDR3 is TGTGCCAGTAGTATAAACAGGGGCAATCAGCCCCAGCATTTT. The variable domain in full, completed from reference TRBV19 and TRBJ1-5, reads DGGITQSPKYLFRKEGQNVTLSCEQNLNHDAMYWYRQDPGQGLRLIYYSQIVNDFQKGDIAEGYSVSREKKESFPLTVTSAQKNPTAFYLCASSINRGNQPQHFGDGTRLSIL.